Listed here are 18 T cell receptor beta chains from one sample, sequenced in a study of blood T cells in healthy people across ages (dated by TCRdb to the mid-2010s). Library preparation employed 5' RACE. The sample was run on an Illumina HiSeq 2500. A second PCR of 7 to 11 cycles was performed with a sample-barcoded 5' primer and a J-beta primer mix. The public sequencing data were trimmed at Q25 with fastp and processed into clonotypes with MiXCR by TCRdb, which kept only in-frame beta chains. One record per CDR3 amino acid sequence lists the most common genes and DNA. The sample profile shows approximately 1.5 million distinct CDR3 sequences; 35% to 45% of them were found once. Approximately 4.1% of the sample comes from the top ten. The sample taken for sequencing was blood. These receptor sequences come from a woman under 30 in good health.

This clonotype was observed a handful of times. CDR3 sequence reads: CASSPRDAGTQYF. The CDR3 nucleotides are TGTGCCAGCAGCCCTCGGGACGCCGGTACGCAGTATTTT. The chain uses TRBV7-2 and TRBJ2-3; tentatively, D is TRBD1 or TRBD2 (5 bases each). Looked up from germline, CDR1 is SGHTA and CDR2 is FQGNSA. The CDR3 covers 13 residues. Trimming removed 5 bases from V and 8 bases from J, with 14 bases in between. The entire variable domain, with the rest obtained from reference TRBV7-2 and TRBJ2-3, is as follows: GAGVSQSPSNKVTEKGKDVELRCDPISGHTALYWYRQSLGQGLEFLIYFQGNSAPDKSGLPSDRFSAERTGGSVSTLTIQRTQQEDSAVYLCASSPRDAGTQYFGPGTRLTVL.

Comment on this clonotype: The junction departs from germline at one end; a sequencing error may be responsible. The rearrangement links TRBV12-3 or TRBV12-4 to TRBJ2-3; D possibly corresponds to TRBD2 (5 bases). The CDR3 is 15 amino acids. CDR3 sequence reads: CASSRQLSSTDAQYF. In nucleotides, the CDR3 is TGTGCCAGCTCGCGTCAGTTATCTAGCACAGATGCGCAGTATTTT.

The chain joins TRBV20-1 to TRBJ1-5, with a possible D match to TRBD1 (6 bases). The length of the CDR3 is 14 residues. Between the trimmed V and J ends, which lost 5 bases and 0 bases, there was a span of 11 bases. The germline V gene encodes CDR1 DFQATT and CDR2 SNEGSKA (reference sequence). The CDR3 here is CSAFQGNSNQPQHF. In DNA form, the CDR3 reads TGCAGTGCTTTTCAGGGGAATAGCAATCAGCCCCAGCATTTT.

Only one count was recorded for this clonotype. This chain links TRBV7-2 with TRBJ2-3, with TRBD2 matching over 10 bases. The trim removed 4 bases at V and 5 bases at J, leaving 9 bases unmatched. Germline V gene sequence: CDR1 SGHTA, CDR2 FQGNSA. The CDR3 totals 16 residues. The chain's CDR3 is CASSSVAGGGEDTQYF. CDR3 DNA sequence: TGTGCCAGCAGCTCCGTAGCGGGAGGAGGGGAAGATACGCAGTATTTT.

This chain joins TRBV6-5 and TRBJ2-1; 7 nucleotides line up with TRBD2. The germline V gene has CDR1 MNHEY and CDR2 SVGAGI. J lost 0 bases, V lost 5 bases, and 4 bases had no gene match. The CDR3 is made up of 15 amino acids. The CDR3: CASSQGLTSYNEQFF. The DNA for the CDR3 is TGTGCCAGCAGTCAGGGACTAACCTCCTACAATGAGCAGTTCTTC.

The rearrangement joins TRBV20-1 to TRBJ2-3, with D unclear. Germline CDR1 reads DFQATT; CDR2 reads SNEGSKA (reference sequence). The CDR3 spans 13 residues. V was pared by 3 bases and J by 1 base, with 8 bases between. Written as DNA, the CDR3 is TGCAGTGCTAGTATGGGCCGCACAGATACGCAGTATTTT. Its translation is CSASMGRTDTQYF.

This clonotype was seen only a few times. The chain links TRBV4-1 to TRBJ1-5; no clear D. Germline CDR1 reads MGHRA; CDR2 reads YSYEKL. The length of the CDR3 is 16 residues. V was cut by 0 bases and J by 5 bases, with 14 bases left in between. CDR3 nucleotide sequence: TGCGCCAGCAGCCAAGATGGAGTTGGCGGGGATCAGCCCCAGCATTTT. Translated: CASSQDGVGGDQPQHF.

The V gene is TRBV6-1, the J gene TRBJ1-5, with D unresolved. From germline, CDR1 is MNHNS and CDR2 SASEGT. This CDR3 contains 17 residues. Trimming left V 0 bases short and J 0 bases short, with 12 bases between. The chain's CDR3 is CASSEATGLYSNQPQHF. DNA of the CDR3: TGTGCCAGCAGTGAAGCCACTGGACTTTATAGCAATCAGCCCCAGCATTTT.

This clonotype was seen a handful of times. The chain has TRBV15 and TRBJ1-4; D might be TRBD1 (5 bases). V lost 8 bases, J lost 2 bases, and 9 bases lay in between. CDR1 is LNHNV and CDR2 is YYDKDF in the germline V gene (reference sequence). This CDR3 is built from 13 residues. The CDR3 DNA is TGTGCCACCCAGGGTTCGACTAATGAAAAACTGTTTTTT. It encodes CATQGSTNEKLFF.

The sample holds a few counts of this clonotype. This chain connects TRBV12-3 or TRBV12-4 to TRBJ1-5; D uncertain. Trimming took 3 bases from V and 5 from J, leaving 5 bases between them. The CDR3 sequence is 12 residues long. This chain's CDR3 is CASSFLHQPQHF. CDR3 nucleotides: TGTGCCAGCAGTTTTTTGCATCAGCCCCAGCATTTT.

The genes are TRBV20-1 and TRBJ2-1, with D perhaps given as TRBD1 or TRBD2 (5 bases each). V gave up 0 bases and J gave up 2 bases, with 11 bases separating them. CDR3 length equals 15 residues. Germline V gene lookup returns CDR1 DFQATT and CDR2 SNEGSKA (reference sequence). The CDR3 spells CSARDRDPAYNEQFF. The CDR3 bases are TGCAGTGCTAGAGACCGGGACCCCGCCTACAATGAGCAGTTCTTC.

The genes are TRBV20-1 and TRBJ2-7; 8 bases agree with TRBD1. The CDR3 has 16 amino acids. J was trimmed by 7 bases and V by 0 bases; bases with no gene match: 14. Per the germline V gene, CDR1 is DFQATT and CDR2 is SNEGSKA (reference sequence). The CDR3 region is CSARDKEQGVWNEQYF. For the CDR3, the DNA is TGCAGTGCTAGAGATAAGGAACAGGGGGTATGGAATGAGCAGTACTTC.

This clonotype was picked up a small number of times. CDR3 sequence reads: CASSLQAGGRADTQYF. The CDR3, as DNA: TGTGCCAGCAGCCTACAAGCGGGGGGGCGGGCAGATACGCAGTATTTT. V is TRBV9 and J is TRBJ2-3, with 10 bases lining up with TRBD2. The CDR3 length is 16 residues. V lost 4 bases to trimming and J lost 4 bases; unmatched junction nucleotides: 9. The germline CDR1 and CDR2 sequences are SGDLS and YYNGEE.

The CDR3 nucleotides are TGCAGTGCTAGAAGGGGTGAAGCCTACAATGAGCAGTTCTTC. Translation: CSARRGEAYNEQFF. J is TRBJ2-1 and V is TRBV20-1; possible D gene TRBD1, 5 bases. V was pared by 2 bases and J by 2 bases, with 10 bases between. Germline V CDR1 and CDR2: DFQATT, SNEGSKA (reference sequence). The CDR3 runs to 14 residues.

The table lists this clonotype with a few counts. V gene TRBV27 combines with J gene TRBJ2-4; 8 bases agree with TRBD2. The end of the DNA is better explained by TRBJ2-7, so the J call may be wrong. There are 15 residues in the CDR3. The germline V gene encodes CDR1 MNHEY and CDR2 SMNVEV (reference sequence). CDR3 nucleotide sequence: TGTGCCAGCAGTCGGCGAGGACTAGCAGCCTACGAGCAGTACTTC. Protein sequence: CASSRRGLAAYEQYF.

This clonotype was counted a few times. The gene calls are TRBV20-1 and TRBJ1-6, with D possibly TRBD1 on 5 matching bases. V shed 0 bases and J shed 7 bases, with 13 bases lying between them. There are 15 residues in the CDR3. CDR1 and CDR2 from the germline V gene are DFQATT and SNEGSKA (reference sequence). CDR3 amino acids: CSARDDGTGNSPLHF. In DNA, the CDR3 is TGCAGTGCTAGAGATGACGGGACGGGGAATTCACCCCTCCACTTT.

The V gene is TRBV7-9, the J gene TRBJ2-2, with TRBD1 identical over 8 bases. This CDR3 is 16 amino acids long. V lost 4 bases, J lost 4 bases, and 8 bases stayed unmatched. Germline CDR1 and CDR2: SEHNR and FQNEAQ (reference sequence). The CDR3 protein is CASSSTTGDFTGELFF. The CDR3 DNA sequence: TGTGCCAGCAGCTCTACGACAGGGGACTTCACCGGGGAGCTGTTTTTT.

This clonotype was recorded a few times. The chain is built from TRBV27 and TRBJ2-7; D ambiguous. The CDR3 totals 14 residues. V lost 0 bases to trimming and J lost 3 bases, with 9 bases between them. The germline gives CDR1 MNHEY, CDR2 SMNVEV (reference sequence). The CDR3 loop is CASSLSPVGYEQYF. In nucleotides, the CDR3 is TGTGCCAGCAGTTTATCCCCCGTGGGCTACGAGCAGTACTTC.